These 24 T cell receptor beta chains share one sample of origin, sequenced in a study of CD8 T cells in ankylosing spondylitis. Findings and caveats of the study: Seven to nine highly homologous variants formed a TCR beta motif that appeared characteristic of ankylosing spondylitis blood.

No antigens are known for them. TCRdb reanalysed the 5' RACE reads using MiXCR and keeps one entry per CDR3 protein. The repertoire holds hundreds of thousands of distinct CDR3 sequences, more than 25% seen once, with about 0.9% in the top ten. Source material: blood, either unsorted or a sorted T cell fraction (not recorded which). Receptors were obtained from a male donor with ankylosing spondylitis.

This chain links TRBV10-3 with TRBJ1-1, with 7 bases aligning to TRBD1. Germline V gives CDR1 ENHRY, CDR2 SYGVKD. V shed 2 bases, J shed 0 bases, and the junction held 9 bases outside the gene matches. This CDR3 has 17 residues. CDR3 sequence reads: CAISEATPGQLNTEAFF. The CDR3 coding sequence is TGTGCCATCAGTGAGGCGACACCGGGACAGCTGAACACTGAAGCTTTCTTT.

The chain uses TRBV30 and TRBJ2-1; D unclear. CDR1 is GTSNPN, CDR2 SVGIG, per germline (reference sequence). Trimming removed 4 bases at V and 7 bases at J, with 8 bases between. The CDR3 totals 11 residues. The CDR3 sequence is CAWTKRNEQFF. DNA of the CDR3: TGTGCCTGGACGAAGAGAAATGAGCAGTTCTTC.

This clonotype was seen only a few times. The chain joins TRBV30 to TRBJ1-2, with 7 nucleotides matching TRBD1. This CDR3 has 13 amino acids. Trimming at V came to 3 bases and at J to 1 base, leaving 2 bases not matched to a gene. Germline V gene sequence: CDR1 GTSNPN, CDR2 SVGIG (reference sequence). The chain's CDR3 is CAWSSGGNYGYTF. In nucleotides, the CDR3 is TGTGCCTGGAGCTCAGGGGGTAACTATGGCTACACCTTC.

CDR3 sequence: CASNSGGGSWNSPLHF. For the CDR3, the DNA is TGTGCCAGCAATTCGGGAGGGGGCTCGTGGAATTCACCCCTCCACTTT. This chain uses TRBV2 with TRBJ1-6; 7 bases line up with TRBD1. The length of the CDR3 is 16 residues. Germline loops: CDR1 SNHLY, CDR2 FYNNEI. The V segment lost 7 bases and the J segment 7 bases; nucleotides outside the gene matches: 13. Filled out from reference TRBV2 and TRBJ1-6, the complete variable domain reads EPEVTQTPSHQVTQMGQEVILRCVPISNHLYFYWYRQILGQKVEFLVSFYNNEISEKSEIFDDQFSVERPDGSNFTLKIRSTKLEDSAMYFCASNSGGGSWNSPLHFGNGTRLTVT.

In DNA form, the CDR3 reads TGTGCCAGCAGTCCCAATGGCGGGTACGAGCAGTACTTC. Protein product: CASSPNGGYEQYF. The chain uses TRBV2 and TRBJ2-7; possibly TRBD2 for D (5 bases). The CDR3 extends over 13 amino acids. Germline V gives CDR1 SNHLY, CDR2 FYNNEI. Trimming pared 5 bases from V and 4 bases from J, leaving 12 bases between.

This clonotype was detected only a few times. This chain connects TRBV29-1 to TRBJ1-2, with D maybe TRBD1 (5 bases). The germline V gene has CDR1 SQVTM and CDR2 ANQGSEA. The CDR3 is made up of 12 amino acids. The CDR3 region has the DNA TGCACCTCCTTGGGGGGTGACTATGGCTACACCTTC. Translation: CTSLGGDYGYTF.

The chain uses TRBV7-2 and TRBJ2-7; TRBD1 or TRBD2 may be the D gene (5 bases each). This CDR3 comprises 16 residues. With 4 bases removed from V and 1 base from J, the gap between germline ends came to 17 bases. The germline V gene has CDR1 SGHTA and CDR2 FQGNSA. DNA for the CDR3: TGTGCCAGCAGCTCCCAGAGGGGCGGGTGGTCCTACGAGCAGTACTTC. It is translated as CASSSQRGGWSYEQYF. The whole variable domain, filled in from reference TRBV7-2 and TRBJ2-7, reads GAGVSQSPSNKVTEKGKDVELRCDPISGHTALYWYRQSLGQGLEFLIYFQGNSAPDKSGLPSDRFSAERTGGSVSTLTIQRTQQEDSAVYLCASSSQRGGWSYEQYFGPGTRLTVT.

V usage is TRBV12-5 and J usage is TRBJ2-1, with 13 bases identical to TRBD2. The CDR3 extends over 19 amino acids. The germline V gene has CDR1 LGHNT and CDR2 FRNRAP. The ends lost 0 bases at V and 0 bases at J; junction bases unmatched: 5. CDR3 in amino acids: CASGLVGLAGRSSYNEQFF. The CDR3 DNA is TGTGCTAGTGGTTTGGTGGGACTAGCGGGAAGGAGCTCCTACAATGAGCAGTTCTTC.

This sequence joins TRBV29-1 and TRBJ2-3; tentative D call: TRBD1 (6 bases). V was clipped by 3 bases and J by 2 bases, with 12 bases between them. The CDR3 loop spans 14 amino acids. Looked up from germline, CDR1 is SQVTM and CDR2 is ANQGSEA. For the CDR3, the DNA is TGCAGCGTTGATTCGACAGGTTCCACAGATACGCAGTATTTT. It translates to CSVDSTGSTDTQYF.

The gene calls are TRBV15 and TRBJ1-5; no firm D call. The germline CDR1 and CDR2 sequences are LNHNV and YYDKDF (reference sequence). V was cut by 2 bases and J by 5 bases, with 10 bases left in between. This CDR3 region has 14 residues. The CDR3 region has the DNA TGTGCCACCAGCAGAACTAGGGTGGATCAGCCCCAGCATTTT. It encodes CATSRTRVDQPQHF.

V usage is TRBV4-1 and J usage is TRBJ2-7, with 8 positions matching TRBD1. CDR3 length equals 15 residues. CDR1 is MGHRA and CDR2 is YSYEKL in the germline V gene. V was clipped by 1 base and J by 3 bases; unmatched bases: 5. This CDR3 is CASSQGLQGDYEQYF. CDR3 DNA: TGCGCCAGCAGCCAAGGTTTACAGGGGGACTACGAGCAGTACTTC.

The genes are TRBV3-1 and TRBJ1-2, with D unresolved. V was shortened by 5 bases and J by 6 bases, with 25 bases between the two germline ends. The CDR3 consists of 17 residues. CDR1 and CDR2 (germline): LGHDT, YNNKEL (reference sequence). CDR3 sequence: CASSSQERERLRDGYTF. CDR3 coding DNA: TGTGCCAGCAGCTCCCAGGAGAGGGAGAGACTCCGAGATGGCTACACCTTC.

The chain employs TRBV5-1 and TRBJ2-3; 7 positions match TRBD2. J lost 1 base, V lost 4 bases, and 9 bases had no gene match. Germline CDR1 is SGHRS and CDR2 is YFSETQ. The CDR3 sequence is 16 residues long. CDR3 in amino acids: CASSPEGGARTDTQYF. CDR3 sequence (DNA): TGCGCCAGCAGCCCGGAGGGAGGGGCGCGCACAGATACGCAGTATTTT.

The chain couples TRBV5-1 to TRBJ2-7, with D maybe TRBD2 (6 bases). The germline V and J ends were trimmed by 3 bases and 2 bases, with 15 bases remaining between them. The germline V gene has CDR1 SGHRS and CDR2 YFSETQ. The CDR3 sequence is 15 residues long. CDR3 region: CASSYEGSGPYEQYF. CDR3 coding DNA: TGCGCCAGCAGCTACGAGGGTAGCGGTCCCTACGAGCAGTACTTC.

This clonotype turned up a few times. This chain links TRBV3-1 with TRBJ1-3; D gene ambiguous. The CDR3 loop spans 14 amino acids. Trimming left V 1 base short and J 3 bases short, with 7 bases between. Germline V gene data show CDR1 as LGHDT and CDR2 as YNNKEL (reference sequence). The CDR3 sequence: CASSQGAGGNTIYF. The CDR3 DNA is TGTGCCAGCAGCCAAGGCGCTGGTGGAAACACCATATATTTT.

There are a few counts of this clonotype. The chain employs TRBV20-1 and TRBJ1-5; 11 nucleotides line up with TRBD1. The CDR3 runs 15 residues. From germline, CDR1 is DFQATT and CDR2 SNEGSKA (reference sequence). V was clipped by 5 bases and J by 5 bases; unmatched bases: 8. DNA of the CDR3: TGCAGTGCTTCCGGGACAGGGGGGCTCCATCAGCCCCAGCATTTT. Residues: CSASGTGGLHQPQHF.

This rearrangement joins TRBV20-1 to TRBJ2-5; TRBD1 or TRBD2 may be the D gene (5 bases each). Trimming left V 2 bases short and J 4 bases short, with 17 bases between. The V gene's germline CDR1 is DFQATT and CDR2 SNEGSKA (reference sequence). The CDR3 has 15 amino acids. The CDR3 region has the DNA TGCAGTGCTAGACCCAGGGTTGGACTGGCAGAGACCCAGTACTTC. Translated, it gives CSARPRVGLAETQYF.

The V gene is TRBV30, the J gene TRBJ2-1; 10 bases are a match to TRBD2. Germline values: CDR1 GTSNPN, CDR2 SVGIG (reference sequence). The J segment lost 4 bases and the V segment lost 2 bases, leaving 2 bases of the junction unmatched. CDR3 length: 14 residues. The CDR3 DNA reads TGTGCCTGGAGTCGGACTAGCGGATACAATGAGCAGTTCTTC. It translates to CAWSRTSGYNEQFF.

This chain uses TRBV27 with TRBJ1-1, with unresolved D. The CDR3 extends over 11 amino acids. CDR1 is MNHEY and CDR2 is SMNVEV in the germline V gene (reference sequence). Trimming cost V 9 bases and J 0 bases, with 5 bases left between them. The CDR3 loop is CARGMNTEAFF. The CDR3 coding sequence is TGTGCCAGAGGGATGAACACTGAAGCTTTCTTT.

This clonotype was detected only a few times. The germline gene is not matched at one end of the junction; a read error may be the cause. The rearrangement joins TRBV7-9 to TRBJ1-1; D is uncertain. The CDR3 is 13 residues long. Germline values: CDR1 SEHNR, CDR2 FQNEAQ (reference sequence). Written as DNA, the CDR3 is TGTGCCAGCAGTTTAGAGGGTACGACTGAAGCTTTCTTT. Translation gives CASSLEGTTEAFF.

This clonotype has only a few counts. The CDR3 spells CSAKQGRVTDTQYF. The CDR3 DNA sequence: TGCAGTGCCAAGCAGGGGAGAGTTACAGATACGCAGTATTTT. The rearrangement uses TRBV20-1 and TRBJ2-3; D perhaps matches TRBD1 (6 bases). This CDR3 has 14 amino acids. CDR1 is DFQATT and CDR2 is SNEGSKA in the germline V gene (reference sequence). The V and J ends lost 6 bases and 3 bases respectively, with 16 bases between them.

CDR3 DNA sequence: TGTGCCACCAGTGATTCAGACATACCCAGCTATGGCTACACCTTC. Translation gives CATSDSDIPSYGYTF. The chain carries TRBV24-1 and TRBJ1-2; D remains ambiguous. Germline values: CDR1 KGHDR, CDR2 SFDVKD. The ends were cut back, 2 bases at V and 4 bases at J, with 13 bases in the middle. The CDR3 contains 15 residues.

In this sample, this clonotype turned up a few times. V gene TRBV4-2 combines with J gene TRBJ2-3; D uncertain. This CDR3 is built from 13 residues. The V end lost 1 base, the J end lost 3 bases, and 5 bases lay between the germline ends. Per germline, CDR1 LGHNA and CDR2 YNFKEQ. The CDR3 reads CASSQGETDTQYF. The CDR3 DNA reads as TGTGCCAGCAGCCAAGGGGAAACAGATACGCAGTATTTT.

The chain recombines TRBV7-9 with TRBJ2-5, with TRBD1 identical over 9 bases. CDR1 and CDR2 (germline): SEHNR, FQNEAQ (reference sequence). The CDR3 has 14 residues. V shed 1 base and J 6 bases; nucleotides not matched to a gene: 3. The CDR3 bases are TGTGCCAGCAGCTTAGTGGACAGGGGAAAGACCCAGTACTTC. Its protein product is CASSLVDRGKTQYF.